This T cell receptor beta chain was obtained from a study of CD4 T cells in relation to SARS-CoV-2 and coronaviruses. Whole-study context: PBMCs were cultured with antigen for roughly 11 days before TCR beta sequencing.

Naive or memory CD4+ cells were cultured 1:1 with T cell-depleted PBMCs plus CEF. On this clone: Its specificity is not known.

This CDR3 is 16 amino acids long. Losses at the gene ends were 4 bases for V and 4 bases for J; bases not matched to a gene: 7. Germline CDR1 LNHDA, CDR2 SQIVND (reference sequence). Produced via immunoSEQ multiplex PCR; TCRdb's table is partial and in-frame only. The sample contains about 40,000 clones, roughly 84% of which appear only once. The chain joins TRBV19 to TRBJ2-1; 10 bases line up with TRBD2. Sequences were obtained from naive CD4+ T cells from PBMCs, cultured in vitro. Subset indicated: naive CD4+ T cells isolated by negative enrichment. This sequence originates from an adult with COVID-19. Here the CDR3 reads CASSRASGSLYNEQFF. The CDR3 bases are TGTGCCAGTAGTAGGGCTAGCGGGAGTTTATACAATGAGCAGTTCTTC.